The 9 T cell receptor beta chains below were found in one sample sequenced in a study of T cell responses to AZD1222 COVID-19 vaccine (dated by TCRdb to about 2021). Receptor amplification or capture employed the immunoSEQ multiplex PCR assay. Held by TCRdb, this immuneACCESS table contains in-frame sequences only and omits some clones. Under half of the omission traces to an unresolved V gene where checked; the cause of the rest is unknown. The sample table contains 100,000 to 150,000 clones; only one count was recorded for 90% of them. The ten biggest clones cover 6.9% of the sample. Explained via the paper, the time point label denotes: baseline before first vaccination. Sequences were derived from peripheral blood, sampled on day 0 of AZD1222 vaccination. The receptors come from an adult in good health.

Turning to this clone: Other DNA sequences from this sample encode an identical CDR3 as well. The chain combines TRBV9 with TRBJ2-3; the match to TRBD2 covers 7 bases. V dropped 3 bases and J dropped 0; count of bases not matched to a gene: 4. The CDR3 runs 15 residues. CDR1 is SGDLS, CDR2 YYNGEE, per germline. The CDR3 reads CASSAGTTSTDTQYF. CDR3 DNA sequence: TGTGCCAGCAGCGCCGGGACTACTAGCACAGATACGCAGTATTTT.

The gene calls are TRBV5-4 and TRBJ1-4; 7 bases agree with TRBD1. The CDR3 extends over 14 amino acids. The germline V gene has CDR1 SGHNT and CDR2 YYREEE (reference sequence). V was pared by 4 bases and J by 7 bases, with 7 bases of the junction left unmatched. The CDR3 DNA reads as TGTGCCAGCAGCCAAGGGGGCGTTGGTGAAAAACTGTTTTTT. Translating gives CASSQGGVGEKLFF. The full variable domain, with the rest looked up from reference TRBV5-4 and TRBJ1-4, is ETGVTQSPTHLIKTRGQQVTLRCSSQSGHNTVSWYQQALGQGPQFIFQYYREEENGRGNFPPRFSGLQFPNYSSELNVNALELDDSALYLCASSQGGVGEKLFFGSGTQLSVL.

This sequence joins TRBV2 and TRBJ1-1, with unresolved D. The length of the CDR3 is 11 residues. Germline-derived CDR1 and CDR2 are SNHLY and FYNNEI. Between the trimmed V and J ends, which lost 9 bases and 4 bases, there was a span of 9 bases. In DNA form, the CDR3 reads TGTGCCAGGAACCTAGGCACTGAAGCTTTCTTT. It yields the protein CARNLGTEAFF.

The chain has TRBV7-3 and TRBJ1-3; 9 positions match TRBD1. The germline CDR1 and CDR2 sequences are SGHTA and FQGTGA. The V segment lost 4 bases and the J segment 7 bases; nucleotides outside the gene matches: 2. CDR3 length equals 13 residues. The CDR3 is CASSSGQGNTIYF. CDR3 bases: TGTGCCAGCAGCTCCGGACAGGGGAACACCATATATTTT.

The rearrangement links TRBV24-1 to TRBJ2-2; D may be TRBD1 or TRBD2 (6 bases each). Germline lookup yields CDR1 KGHDR and CDR2 SFDVKD. V lost 7 bases and J 3 bases, leaving 11 bases between the germline ends. This CDR3 region has 14 residues. The CDR3 sequence: CATRGGVDTGELFF. The CDR3 DNA reads TGTGCCACCAGGGGGGGCGTTGACACCGGGGAGCTGTTTTTT.

This clone was seen a few times. The chain employs TRBV6-2 or TRBV6-3 and TRBJ2-2; D possibly corresponds to TRBD1 (5 bases). Germline-derived CDR1 and CDR2 are MNHEY and SVGEGT. This CDR3 is 17 amino acids long. The V and J ends lost 0 bases and 0 bases respectively, with 11 bases between them. CDR3 residues: CASSYSLSRANTGELFF. The CDR3 DNA reads as TGTGCCAGCAGTTACTCGTTGAGCAGGGCGAACACCGGGGAGCTGTTTTTT.

The CDR3 nucleotides read TGTGCCAGTAGTATAGGAAACGGGGGCGGATACTACGAGCAGTACTTC. It is translated as CASSIGNGGGYYEQYF. J is TRBJ2-7 and V is TRBV19; D tentatively reads TRBD1 or TRBD2 (6 bases each). Trimming took off 1 base at V and 3 bases at J, with 16 bases between the two ends. There are 16 residues in the CDR3. Germline CDR1 LNHDA, CDR2 SQIVND (reference sequence).

This clone was recorded once. This sequence joins TRBV21-1 and TRBJ2-2. TRBV21-1 is recorded as a pseudogene. The CDR3 loop spans 16 amino acids. CDR3 nucleotides: TGTGCCAGCAGCAAAAGGACGGAAGAAAACACCGGGGAGCTGTTTTTT. This gives the protein CASSKRTEENTGELFF.

This chain links TRBV7-9 with TRBJ2-1, with a weak D call TRBD1 (5 bases). Germline lookup yields CDR1 SEHNR and CDR2 FQNEAQ (reference sequence). This CDR3 is 15 amino acids long. Trimming removed 2 bases at V and 8 bases at J, with 16 bases between. Written as DNA, the CDR3 is TGTGCCAGCAGCTTACGGGCAGGGTGGGGCGATGAGCAGTTCTTC. It encodes CASSLRAGWGDEQFF.